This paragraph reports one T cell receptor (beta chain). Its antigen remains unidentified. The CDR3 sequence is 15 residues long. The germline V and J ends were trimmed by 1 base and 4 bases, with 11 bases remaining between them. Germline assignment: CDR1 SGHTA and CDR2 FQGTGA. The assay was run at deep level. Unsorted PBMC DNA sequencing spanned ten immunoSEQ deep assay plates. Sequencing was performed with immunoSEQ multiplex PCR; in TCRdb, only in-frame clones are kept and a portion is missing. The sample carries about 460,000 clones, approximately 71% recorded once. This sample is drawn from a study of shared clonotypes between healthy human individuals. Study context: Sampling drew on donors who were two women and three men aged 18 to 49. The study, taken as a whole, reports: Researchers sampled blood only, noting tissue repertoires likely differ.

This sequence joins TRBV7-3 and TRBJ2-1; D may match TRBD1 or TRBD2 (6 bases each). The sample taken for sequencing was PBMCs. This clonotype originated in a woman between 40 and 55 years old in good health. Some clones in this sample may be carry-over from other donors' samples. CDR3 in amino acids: CASSLMRGAYNEQFF. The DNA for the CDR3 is TGTGCCAGCAGCTTAATGAGGGGGGCATACAATGAGCAGTTCTTC.